The TCR beta chain under discussion was sequenced for a study of blood T cells in healthy people across ages. A second roughly 7 to 12 cycle PCR used barcoded and J-beta primers. Carrying 12 random nucleotides, a template-switch adaptor labeled each individual cDNA molecule. MiXCR was run by TCRdb on the 5' RACE reads, yielding one entry per CDR3 protein. The data hold about 830,000 distinct CDR3 sequences, with roughly 60% observed a single time. Note on this clonotype: Its antigen is unknown.

General observations from the study: Diversity estimates drawn from one million T cells were deemed underestimates.

Germline assignment: CDR1 DFQATT and CDR2 SNEGSKA (reference sequence). The CDR3 totals 11 residues. The germline V and J ends were trimmed by 7 bases and 2 bases, with 8 bases remaining between them. Approximately 10 milliliters was the volume of peripheral blood drawn from each donor. Every sample yielded at least 7 million isolated PBMCs. The chain carries TRBV20-1 and TRBJ1-2; D is perhaps TRBD1 (5 bases). Sequencing input: blood. The clonotype was recovered from a young man in good health. The chain's CDR3 is CSGSGNYGYTF. In DNA, the CDR3 is TGCAGTGGCTCAGGGAACTATGGCTACACCTTC.